This passage covers 23 T cell receptor beta chains from one sample sequenced in a study of control samples from healthy donors and cancer patients. Some clones are missing from TCRdb's copy, which holds only in-frame ones; the method was immunoSEQ multiplex PCR. This table has about 130,000 clones, 75% to 95% appearing once. What was sequenced was blood. Every receptor here comes from a man younger than 35 in good health.

The chain joins TRBV9 to TRBJ2-7, with D unresolved. There are 13 residues in the CDR3. Germline CDR1 and CDR2: SGDLS and YYNGEE. V was shortened by 0 bases and J by 6 bases, with 10 bases between the two germline ends. Written as DNA, the CDR3 is TGTGCCAGCAGCGTAGCTCCGGACGGCGAGCAGTACTTC. As protein: CASSVAPDGEQYF.

DNA of the CDR3: TGTGCCAGTAGGCAAAAACCGGGACAGGGAGGAGAAAAACTGTTTTTT. Its translation: CASRQKPGQGGEKLFF. The chain combines TRBV19 with TRBJ1-4; 9 bases are shared with TRBD1. Germline assignment: CDR1 LNHDA and CDR2 SQIVND (reference sequence). The CDR3 spans 16 residues. V was pared by 6 bases and J by 8 bases, with 13 bases of the junction left unmatched.

V and J are TRBV19 and TRBJ1-2; D gene uncertain. V dropped 4 bases and J dropped 2 bases, with 14 bases sitting between them. The CDR3 is 15 residues long. Looked up from germline, CDR1 is LNHDA and CDR2 is SQIVND (reference sequence). The CDR3 reads CASSTSLTGNYGYTF. For the CDR3, the DNA is TGTGCCAGTAGTACCTCTTTAACTGGGAACTATGGCTACACCTTC.

As to this clone: The junction differs from germline at one of its ends, possibly a read error. The V gene is TRBV29-1, the J gene TRBJ1-5; 8 bases are a match to TRBD1. The CDR3 has 14 residues. CDR1 SQVTM and CDR2 ANQGSEA come from the germline V gene. The chain's CDR3 is CGVKPRGPNQPQHF. CDR3 DNA: TGCGGCGTCAAGCCCAGGGGGCCCAATCAGCCCCAGCATTTT.

This clone appeared once. The chain joins TRBV7-2 to TRBJ1-3; D ambiguous. The CDR3 is made up of 14 amino acids. Between the trimmed V and J ends, which lost 6 bases and 0 bases, there was a span of 9 bases. Per germline, CDR1 SGHTA and CDR2 FQGNSA. The CDR3 sequence: CASRQTSSGNTIYF. The CDR3 coding sequence is TGTGCCAGCAGACAGACGAGCTCTGGAAACACCATATATTTT.

This chain uses TRBV6-5 with TRBJ1-2; D is unresolved. The ends were cut back, 6 bases at V and 0 bases at J, with 5 bases in the middle. The germline CDR1 and CDR2 sequences are MNHEY and SVGAGI. There are 12 residues in the CDR3. For the CDR3, the DNA is TGTGCCAGCAGATGGGCTAACTATGGCTACACCTTC. Translating gives CASRWANYGYTF.

This chain links TRBV29-1 with TRBJ1-2; TRBD1 matches 12 bases. Trimming removed 6 bases from V and 5 bases from J; junction bases left unmatched: 10. This CDR3 region has 15 residues. Germline-derived CDR1 and CDR2 are SQVTM and ANQGSEA. DNA for the CDR3: TGCAGCGTCCCGACCGGGACAGGGGGCTTGTATGGCTACACCTTC. As protein: CSVPTGTGGLYGYTF.

CDR3 bases: TGTGCCAGCAGTTTAAGGGGGGTGGGCTGGGAGCAGTACTTC. It yields the protein CASSLRGVGWEQYF. The chain couples TRBV27 to TRBJ2-7; perhaps D is TRBD1 or TRBD2 (6 bases each). There are 14 residues in the CDR3. Germline V lookup: CDR1 MNHEY, CDR2 SMNVEV (reference sequence). Deletions cut 2 bases from V and 7 bases from J, with 15 bases between.

The rearrangement links TRBV30 to TRBJ2-7; D possibly matches TRBD1 or TRBD2 (5 bases each). Germline-derived CDR1 and CDR2 are GTSNPN and SVGIG (reference sequence). This CDR3 region has 13 residues. Trimming left V 2 bases short and J 2 bases short, with 10 bases between. The CDR3 sequence: CAWSRDGTYEQYF. CDR3 in DNA: TGTGCCTGGAGTAGGGACGGAACCTACGAGCAGTACTTC.

The rearrangement uses TRBV5-1 and TRBJ1-1, with D unclear. This CDR3 region has 14 residues. V was trimmed by 1 base and J by 1 base, leaving 8 bases between them. Germline V gene lookup returns CDR1 SGHRS and CDR2 YFSETQ. CDR3: CASSLMRGNTEAFF. CDR3 bases: TGCGCCAGCAGCTTGATGCGGGGGAACACTGAAGCTTTCTTT.

V usage is TRBV15 and J usage is TRBJ2-3; a weak D match, TRBD2 (6 bases). CDR3 size: 16 residues. Per germline, CDR1 LNHNV and CDR2 YYDKDF (reference sequence). With 5 bases removed from V and 0 bases from J, the gap between germline ends came to 15 bases. The CDR3 reads CATSPRGGTSTDTQYF. DNA of the CDR3: TGTGCCACCAGCCCCCGCGGCGGGACTAGCACAGATACGCAGTATTTT.

The genes are TRBV4-1 and TRBJ2-1, with D tentatively TRBD2 (6 bases). Germline CDR1 reads MGHRA; CDR2 reads YSYEKL. The CDR3 loop spans 16 amino acids. V shed 6 bases and J shed 0 bases, with 15 bases lying between them. The CDR3 protein is CASRPGLTSSYNEQFF. As DNA, the CDR3 is TGCGCCAGCAGACCTGGACTAACGAGCTCCTACAATGAGCAGTTCTTC.

In DNA form, the CDR3 reads TGCGCCAGCAGCCGGACTCCTAGGTATGGCTACACCTTC. Amino acid sequence: CASSRTPRYGYTF. The chain recombines TRBV4-1 with TRBJ1-2; D not certain. The CDR3 has 13 residues. The germline V and J ends were trimmed by 4 bases and 5 bases, with 11 bases remaining between them. CDR1 and CDR2 (germline): MGHRA, YSYEKL.

The rearrangement links TRBV5-4 to TRBJ2-5; D perhaps matches TRBD2 (5 bases). CDR3 length equals 14 residues. Trimming stripped 5 bases from V and 0 bases from J, with 11 bases between. Germline lookup yields CDR1 SGHNT and CDR2 YYREEE (reference sequence). This CDR3 is CASSSPGNQETQYF. The DNA of the CDR3 is TGTGCCAGCAGTTCACCCGGGAACCAAGAGACCCAGTACTTC.

The chain combines TRBV5-1 with TRBJ2-7; D is possibly TRBD1 or TRBD2 (5 bases each). V was pared by 0 bases and J by 7 bases, with 14 bases between. The CDR3 is made up of 14 amino acids. Germline V gene data show CDR1 as SGHRS and CDR2 as YFSETQ. The CDR3: CASSLDRGMKEQYF. CDR3 nucleotides: TGCGCCAGCAGCTTGGATCGGGGCATGAAAGAGCAGTACTTC. Using reference TRBV5-1 and TRBJ2-7 for the parts outside the CDR3, the full variable domain is KAGVTQTPRYLIKTRGQQVTLSCSPISGHRSVSWYQQTPGQGLQFLFEYFSETQRNKGNFPGRFSGRQFSNSRSEMNVSTLELGDSALYLCASSLDRGMKEQYFGPGTRLTVT.

This clone has a single count. V usage is TRBV3-1 (or the pseudogene TRBV3-2) and J usage is TRBJ1-1; D is unresolved. Germline CDR1 is LGHDT and CDR2 is YNNKEL (reference sequence). This CDR3 has 15 residues. V was pared by 3 bases and J by 1 base, with 12 bases between. This CDR3 is CASSQRFLGNTEAFF. The CDR3 coding sequence is TGTGCCAGCAGCCAGAGGTTCCTAGGGAACACTGAAGCTTTCTTT.

The chain recombines TRBV10-3 with TRBJ2-7; the D is unclear. CDR1 and CDR2 (germline): ENHRY, SYGVKD. The CDR3 loop spans 14 amino acids. Trimming stripped 0 bases from V and 3 bases from J, with 9 bases between. CDR3 sequence (DNA): TGTGCCATCAGTGAGTCGAAGGAAAACTACGAGCAGTACTTC. Translation: CAISESKENYEQYF.

The chain employs TRBV6-1 and TRBJ1-5; D gene unclear. The CDR3 covers 15 residues. Germline V lookup: CDR1 MNHNS, CDR2 SASEGT. V lost 3 bases and J lost 2, with 11 bases in between. The CDR3 is CASSDIPRGNQPQHF. CDR3 sequence (DNA): TGTGCCAGCAGTGATATCCCTAGGGGCAATCAGCCCCAGCATTTT.

This chain links TRBV6-5 with TRBJ2-7, with 12 bases identical to TRBD2. This CDR3 comprises 15 residues. Germline V gene lookup returns CDR1 MNHEY and CDR2 SVGAGI. V shed 7 bases and J 0 bases; nucleotides not matched to a gene: 4. The CDR3 protein is CASTLAGGSSYEQYF. The DNA for the CDR3 is TGTGCCAGCACCCTAGCGGGGGGGAGCTCCTACGAGCAGTACTTC.

The chain joins TRBV10-1 to TRBJ1-1; D might be TRBD1 (5 bases). Germline V gives CDR1 WNHNN, CDR2 SYGVQD (reference sequence). This CDR3 contains 15 residues. Trimming took 2 bases from V and 0 from J, leaving 10 bases between them. The CDR3 reads CASSEVPGLNTEAFF. CDR3 nucleotides: TGCGCCAGCAGTGAGGTGCCGGGACTGAACACTGAAGCTTTCTTT.

The gene calls are TRBV7-3 and TRBJ2-2; D tentatively reads TRBD1 or TRBD2 (5 bases each). Germline lookup yields CDR1 SGHTA and CDR2 FQGTGA. The CDR3 sequence is 16 residues long. The V gene lost 2 bases and the J gene lost 3 bases, with 13 bases spanning the gap. The CDR3 region is CASSLGGWGDTGELFF. In DNA, the CDR3 is TGTGCCAGCAGCTTAGGGGGTTGGGGAGACACCGGGGAGCTGTTTTTT.

The CDR3 protein is CASSPPGWDEKLFF. The CDR3, as DNA: TGTGCCAGTAGCCCCCCCGGGTGGGATGAAAAACTGTTTTTT. The genes are TRBV19 and TRBJ1-4; no clear D. The CDR3 length is 14 residues. Trimming stripped 6 bases from V and 6 bases from J, with 14 bases between. The V gene's germline CDR1 is LNHDA and CDR2 SQIVND (reference sequence).

The V and J genes are TRBV29-1 and TRBJ1-2, with 7 bases aligning to TRBD1. Germline trimming cut 8 bases from V and 7 bases from J; bases unmatched to any gene: 10. The CDR3 covers 12 residues. From germline, CDR1 is SQVTM and CDR2 ANQGSEA. In DNA, the CDR3 is TGCAGCATACAACAGGGGAACGGTGGCTACACCTTC. Its translation is CSIQQGNGGYTF.